This entry concerns a single T cell receptor (beta chain). Antigen specificity is unknown. It may be a read error: a sequence one base away is much more abundant. In germline, CDR1 is MGHRA, CDR2 YSYEKL. This CDR3 spans 15 amino acids. The data were obtained in a study of tumor-infiltrating lymphocytes in primary liver carcinoma. At the level of the study: Primary liver carcinoma in the patients was surgically resected. The cohort included men and women aged 30 to 69 years. Read depth, roughly 3.5 to 7.13 million productive TCRbeta reads, did not differ significantly between tissues. Study results and limitations: The study found tumor-adjacent and tumor-blood pairs overlapped less than tumor region pairs.

From approximately 530 ng of total RNA, TCR beta-specific cDNA was reverse-transcribed using a constant-region primer. TCR beta libraries came from three nested multiplex PCR rounds using slightly modified ARM-PCR. Each of the first two PCR rounds ran around 10 cycles with TRBV1-TRBV30 forward and C-beta reverse primers. TCRdb reprocessed the multiplex PCR reads with MiXCR, giving one entry per CDR3 protein. Here the sample spans fewer than 350,000 distinct CDR3 sequences, more than 55% being singletons. Germline DNA was also extracted, and blood RNA was taken from unsorted whole blood. This sequence was found in a man in his forties with primary liver carcinoma and hepatitis B virus infection. The specimen sequenced was peripheral blood. The gene calls are TRBV4-1 and TRBJ1-6, with D hard to call. The CDR3 coding sequence is TGCGCCAGCAGCCCGAACCTTAACTTGGACTCACTCCTCCACTTT. Translation gives CASSPNLNLDSLLHF.